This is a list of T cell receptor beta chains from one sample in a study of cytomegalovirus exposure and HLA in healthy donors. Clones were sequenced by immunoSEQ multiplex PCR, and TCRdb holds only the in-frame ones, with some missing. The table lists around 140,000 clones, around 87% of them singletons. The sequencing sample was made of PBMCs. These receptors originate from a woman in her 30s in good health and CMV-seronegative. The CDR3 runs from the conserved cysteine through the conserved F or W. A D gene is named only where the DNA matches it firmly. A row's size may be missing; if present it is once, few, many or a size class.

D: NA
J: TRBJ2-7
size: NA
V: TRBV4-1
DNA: TGCGCCAGCAGCCAAATGGGTAGGAGGGCCTACGAGCAGTACTTC
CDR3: CASSQMGRRAYEQYF

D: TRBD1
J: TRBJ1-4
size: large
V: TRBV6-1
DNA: TGTGCCAGCAGTTCCGGGACAGAGAATGAAAAACTGTTTTTT
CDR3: CASSSGTENEKLFF

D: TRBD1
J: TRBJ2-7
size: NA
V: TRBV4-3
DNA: TGCGCCAGCAGCCAAGATCCAACCGACAGGGCCCACGAGCAGTACTTC
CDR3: CASSQDPTDRAHEQYF

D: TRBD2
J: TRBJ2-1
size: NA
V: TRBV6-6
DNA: TGTGCCAGCAAGGGGACTAGCGGGGGGCCAGGAGAGCAGTTCTTC
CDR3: CASKGTSGGPGEQFF

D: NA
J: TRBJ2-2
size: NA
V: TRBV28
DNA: TGTGCCAGCAGTTTAGTATATCGGCAGGGGTATAATCCCGGGGAGCTGTTTTTT
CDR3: CASSLVYRQGYNPGELFF

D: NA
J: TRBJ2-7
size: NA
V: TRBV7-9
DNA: TGTGCCAGCAGCACTACAGGGAACTCCTACGAGCAGTACTTC
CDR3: CASSTTGNSYEQYF

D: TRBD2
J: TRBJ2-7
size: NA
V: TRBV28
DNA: TGTGCCAGCAGTGTGACTAGCGGGAGTGGAATCTACGAGCAGTACTTC
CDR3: CASSVTSGSGIYEQYF

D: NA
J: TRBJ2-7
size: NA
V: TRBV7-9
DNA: TGTGCTTCTGCCGGCCGGGACACAACACCTTTCTACGAGCAGTACTTC
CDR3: CASAGRDTTPFYEQYF

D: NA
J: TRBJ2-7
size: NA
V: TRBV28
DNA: TGTGCCAGCAGTACCCCCGGGGGTCCGTGGTACGAGCAGTACTTC
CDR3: CASSTPGGPWYEQYF

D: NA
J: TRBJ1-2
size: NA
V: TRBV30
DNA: TGTGCCTGGAGTAAGGGGTTTGACTATGGCTACACCTTC
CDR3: CAWSKGFDYGYTF

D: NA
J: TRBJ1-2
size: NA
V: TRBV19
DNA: TGTGCCAGTAGTGAGTCTAACTATGGCTACACCTTC
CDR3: CASSESNYGYTF

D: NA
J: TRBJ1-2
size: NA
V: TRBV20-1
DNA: TGCAGTGCTAAGGGGAACTATGGCTACACCTTC
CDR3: CSAKGNYGYTF

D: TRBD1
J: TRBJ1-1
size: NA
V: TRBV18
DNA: TGTGCCAGCTCACCACCGACAGGGCGGGACACTGAAGCTTTCTTT
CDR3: CASSPPTGRDTEAFF

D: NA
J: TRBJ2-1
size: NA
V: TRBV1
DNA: TGCACCAGCAGCCAAGACAGACTGATTGGTCGCCAGGAGCAGTTCTTC
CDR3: CTSSQDRLIGRQEQFF

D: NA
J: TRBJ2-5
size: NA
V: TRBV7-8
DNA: TGTGCCAGCAGCTTTCGGGTTCAGACCCAGTACTTC
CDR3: CASSFRVQTQYF

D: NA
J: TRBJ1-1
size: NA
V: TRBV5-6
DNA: TGTGCCAGCAGCGGGCCTGGGGCCACTGAAGCTTTCTTT
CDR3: CASSGPGATEAFF

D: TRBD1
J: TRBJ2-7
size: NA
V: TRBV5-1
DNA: TGCGCCAGCAGCTTGGGGACAGGGGGCCCCTACGAGCAGTACTTC
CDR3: CASSLGTGGPYEQYF

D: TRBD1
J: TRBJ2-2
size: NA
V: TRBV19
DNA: TGTGCCAGTCATCGGACAGGGAGGAACACCGGGGAGCTGTTTTTT
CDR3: CASHRTGRNTGELFF

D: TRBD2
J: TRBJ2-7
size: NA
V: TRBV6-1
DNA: TGTGCCAGCAGTAACAAGCGGGAGGGCCGGGTCGAGCAGTACTTC
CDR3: CASSNKREGRVEQYF

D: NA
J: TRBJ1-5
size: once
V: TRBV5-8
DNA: TGTGCCAGCAGCTTGGGCGGCCTAGCTAGCAATCAGCCCCAGCATTTT
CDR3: CASSLGGLASNQPQHF

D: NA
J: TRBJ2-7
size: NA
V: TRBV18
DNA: TGTGCCAGCTCACCACCAACTTACGAGCAGTACTTC
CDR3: CASSPPTYEQYF

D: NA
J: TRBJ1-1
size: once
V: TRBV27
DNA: TGTGCCAGCAGTGCCCTGACAGGAAGGAATACTGAAGCTTTCTTT
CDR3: CASSALTGRNTEAFF

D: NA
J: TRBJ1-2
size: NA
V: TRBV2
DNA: TGTGCCAGCAGAGTTCGGACAGCTTGGATACCTAACTATGGCTACACCTTC
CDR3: CASRVRTAWIPNYGYTF

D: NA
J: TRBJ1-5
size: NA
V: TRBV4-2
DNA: TGTGCCAGCAGCCAAGAGGCAAGATTACAGCCCCAGCATTTT
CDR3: CASSQEARLQPQHF

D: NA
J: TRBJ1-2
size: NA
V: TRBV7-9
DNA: TGTGCCAGCCTGGGGTCCGGGACACTTAACTATGGCTACACCTTC
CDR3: CASLGSGTLNYGYTF

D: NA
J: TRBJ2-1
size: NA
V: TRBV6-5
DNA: TGTGCCAGCAGTCCTCTAGTGTGGTCCTACAATGAGCAGTTCTTC
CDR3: CASSPLVWSYNEQFF

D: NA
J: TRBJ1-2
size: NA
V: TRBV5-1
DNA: TGCGCCAGCAGCTTGGGTGTGGGCAGGAACTATGGCTACACCTTC
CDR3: CASSLGVGRNYGYTF

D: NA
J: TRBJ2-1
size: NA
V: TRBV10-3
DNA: TGTGCCATCAGTGAGTCCGGAGGCGGCTCCTACAATGAGCAGTTCTTC
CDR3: CAISESGGGSYNEQFF

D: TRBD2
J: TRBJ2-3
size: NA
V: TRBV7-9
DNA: TGTGCCAGCAGCTCCGTAGCGGGATCGGCAGATACGCAGTATTTT
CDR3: CASSSVAGSADTQYF

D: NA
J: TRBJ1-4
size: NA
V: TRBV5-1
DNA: TGCGCCAGCAGCTTGGAGGATCGAGGGAAACTGTTTTTT
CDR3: CASSLEDRGKLFF

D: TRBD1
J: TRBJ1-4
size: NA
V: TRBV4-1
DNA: TGCGCCAGCAGCCAAGACGACAGGGGCACTGAAAAACTGTTTTTT
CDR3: CASSQDDRGTEKLFF

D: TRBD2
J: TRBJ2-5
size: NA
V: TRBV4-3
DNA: TGCGCCAGCAGCCTTCGGAGGACTAGCGGGATGGAGGAGACCCAGTACTTC
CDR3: CASSLRRTSGMEETQYF

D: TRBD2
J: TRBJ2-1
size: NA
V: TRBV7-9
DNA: TGTGCCAGCAGCTTAGGCGGGGGGGCCTTCAATGAGCAGTTCTTC
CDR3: CASSLGGGAFNEQFF

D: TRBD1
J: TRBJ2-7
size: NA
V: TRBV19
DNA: TGTGCCAGTAGTTCCCGACAGGGTTCTGGCGAGCAGTACTTC
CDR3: CASSSRQGSGEQYF

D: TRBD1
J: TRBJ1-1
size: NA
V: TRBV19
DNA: TGTGCCAGTAGTCCGGGACAGGGGCTCATGAACACTGAAGCTTTCTTT
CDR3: CASSPGQGLMNTEAFF

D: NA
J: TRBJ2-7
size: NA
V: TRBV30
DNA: TGTGCCTGGAGCTGGGGAGGGGGATACGAGCAGTACTTC
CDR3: CAWSWGGGYEQYF

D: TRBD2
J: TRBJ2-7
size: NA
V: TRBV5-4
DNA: TGTGCCAGCAGCTTGGGGGGACTAGCGGCCTTCGAGCAGTACTTC
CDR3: CASSLGGLAAFEQYF

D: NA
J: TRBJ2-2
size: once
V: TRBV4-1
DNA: TGCGCCAGCAGCTACCCCTCCCTTAACTTGGCGGGACCTAACACCGGGGAGCTGTTTTTT
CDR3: CASSYPSLNLAGPNTGELFF

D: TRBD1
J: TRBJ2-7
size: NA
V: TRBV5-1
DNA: TGCGCCAGCAGTGGACAGGTTGGCTCCTACGAGCAGTACTTC
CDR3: CASSGQVGSYEQYF

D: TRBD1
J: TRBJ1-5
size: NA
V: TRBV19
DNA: TGTGCCAGTACAGGGGGTGGTGCTCAGCCCCAGCATTTT
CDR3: CASTGGGAQPQHF

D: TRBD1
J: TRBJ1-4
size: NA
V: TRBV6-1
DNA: TGTGCCAGCAGTGAACCAGACAGGGATAATGAAAAACTGTTTTTT
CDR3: CASSEPDRDNEKLFF

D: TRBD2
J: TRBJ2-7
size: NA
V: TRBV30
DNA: TGTGCCTGGAGTGGCCTAGCGGGAAGTCGAGAGCAGTACTTC
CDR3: CAWSGLAGSREQYF

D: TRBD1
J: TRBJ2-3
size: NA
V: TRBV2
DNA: TGTGCCAGCATTCAGGGGGTAGTAGATACGCAGTATTTT
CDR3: CASIQGVVDTQYF

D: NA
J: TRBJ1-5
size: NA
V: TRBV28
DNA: TGTGCCAGCAGTTTTTTGGGGGCGGGAGATCAGCCCCAGCATTTT
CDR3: CASSFLGAGDQPQHF

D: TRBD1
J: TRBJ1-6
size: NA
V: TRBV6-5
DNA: TGTGCCAGCAGTGCGGGACAGTATAATTCACCCCTCCACTTT
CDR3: CASSAGQYNSPLHF

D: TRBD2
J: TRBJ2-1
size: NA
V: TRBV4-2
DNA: TGTGCCAGCAGCCAAGATTTGGGACTAGGATACAATGAGCAGTTCTTC
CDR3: CASSQDLGLGYNEQFF

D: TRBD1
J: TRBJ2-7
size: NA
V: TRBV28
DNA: TGTGCCAGCAGTTTAGGGACAGGGGGCTCCTACGAGCAGTACTTC
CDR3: CASSLGTGGSYEQYF

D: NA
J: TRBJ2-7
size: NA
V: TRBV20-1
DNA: TGCAGTGCCAGCTACGAGCAGTACTTC
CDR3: CSASYEQYF

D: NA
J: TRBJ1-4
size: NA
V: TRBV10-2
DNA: TGCGCCAGCAGTGAGCCCACAGTAAGACGGGAAAAACTGTTTTTT
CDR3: CASSEPTVRREKLFF

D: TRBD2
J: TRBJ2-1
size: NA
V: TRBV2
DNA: TGTGCCAGCAGAAAAGAACTAGCGGGGAACAATGAGCAGTTCTTC
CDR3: CASRKELAGNNEQFF

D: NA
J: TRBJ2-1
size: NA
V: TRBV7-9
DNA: TGTGCCAGCAGCCGTCCCTCGCGGCTTTACAATGAGCAGTTCTTC
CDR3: CASSRPSRLYNEQFF

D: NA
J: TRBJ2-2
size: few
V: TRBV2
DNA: TGTGCCAGCAATGCCAGGGGGGACACCGGGGAGCTGTTTTTT
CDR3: CASNARGDTGELFF

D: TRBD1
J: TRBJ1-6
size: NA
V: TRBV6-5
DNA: TGTGCCAGCAGTTACGGGCCGACAGGGGACAATTCACCCCTCCACTTT
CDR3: CASSYGPTGDNSPLHF

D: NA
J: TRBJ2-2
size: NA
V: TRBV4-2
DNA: TGTGCCAGCAGCCAAAATATGGGGCAGGCCGGGGAGCTGTTTTTT
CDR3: CASSQNMGQAGELFF

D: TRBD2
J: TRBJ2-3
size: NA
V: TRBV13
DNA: TGTGCCAGCAGCCCAGGGAGGGGAGTGTCGGATACGCAGTATTTT
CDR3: CASSPGRGVSDTQYF

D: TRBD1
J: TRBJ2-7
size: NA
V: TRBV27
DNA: TGTGCCAGCCGTCAGGGACAGGGGGCAGGAGAGCAGTACTTC
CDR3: CASRQGQGAGEQYF

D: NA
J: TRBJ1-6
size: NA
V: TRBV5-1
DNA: TGCGCCAGCAGCCGCCGAGCCATTACGGATTCACCCCTCCACTTT
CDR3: CASSRRAITDSPLHF

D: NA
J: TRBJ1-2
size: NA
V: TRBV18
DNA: TGTGCCAGCTCACCAGCGCAGGGTGGCTACACCTTC
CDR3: CASSPAQGGYTF